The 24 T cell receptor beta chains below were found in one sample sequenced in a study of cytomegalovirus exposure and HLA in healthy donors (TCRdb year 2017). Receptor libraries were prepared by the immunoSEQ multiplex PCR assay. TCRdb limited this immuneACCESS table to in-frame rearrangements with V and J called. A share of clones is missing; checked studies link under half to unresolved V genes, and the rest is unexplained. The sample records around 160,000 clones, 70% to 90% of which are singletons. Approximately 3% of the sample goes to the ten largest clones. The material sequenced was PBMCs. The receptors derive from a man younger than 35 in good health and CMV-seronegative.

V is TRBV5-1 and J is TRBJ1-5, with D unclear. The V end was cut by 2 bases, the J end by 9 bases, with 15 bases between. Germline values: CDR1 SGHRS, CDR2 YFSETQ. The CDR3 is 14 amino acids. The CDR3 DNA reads TGCGCCAGCAGCTTAGACACCCTCACCGGGCCCCAGCATTTT. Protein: CASSLDTLTGPQHF.

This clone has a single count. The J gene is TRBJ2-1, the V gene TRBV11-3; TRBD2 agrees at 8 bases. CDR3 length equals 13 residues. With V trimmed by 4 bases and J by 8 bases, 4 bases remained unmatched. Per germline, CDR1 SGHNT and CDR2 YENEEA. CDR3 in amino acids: CASSSGTSHEQFF. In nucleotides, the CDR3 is TGTGCCAGCAGCTCCGGGACTAGTCATGAGCAGTTCTTC.

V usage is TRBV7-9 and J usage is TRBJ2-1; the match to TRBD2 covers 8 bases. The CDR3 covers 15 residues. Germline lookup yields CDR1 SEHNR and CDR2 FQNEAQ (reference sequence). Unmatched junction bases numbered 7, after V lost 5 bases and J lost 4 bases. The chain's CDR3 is CASSTPASGYNEQFF. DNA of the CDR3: TGTGCCAGCAGCACCCCGGCTAGCGGGTACAATGAGCAGTTCTTC. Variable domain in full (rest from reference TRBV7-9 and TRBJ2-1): DTGVSQNPRHKITKRGQNVTFRCDPISEHNRLYWYRQTLGQGPEFLTYFQNEAQLEKSRLLSDRFSAERPKGSFSTLEIQRTEQGDSAMYLCASSTPASGYNEQFFGPGTRLTVL.

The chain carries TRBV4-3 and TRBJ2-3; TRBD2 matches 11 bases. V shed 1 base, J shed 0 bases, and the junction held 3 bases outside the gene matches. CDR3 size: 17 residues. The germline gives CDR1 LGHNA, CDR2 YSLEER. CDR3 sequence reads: CASSQGLAGLSTDTQYF. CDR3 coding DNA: TGCGCCAGCAGCCAAGGACTAGCGGGACTGAGCACAGATACGCAGTATTTT.

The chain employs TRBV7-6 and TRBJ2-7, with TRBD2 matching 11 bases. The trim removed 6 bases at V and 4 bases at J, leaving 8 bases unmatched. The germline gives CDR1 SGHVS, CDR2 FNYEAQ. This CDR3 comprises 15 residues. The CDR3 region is CASSPSSGRNYEQYF. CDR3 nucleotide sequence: TGTGCCAGCAGTCCATCTAGCGGGAGGAATTACGAGCAGTACTTC.

In nucleotides, the CDR3 is TGTGCCAGCGCCAGGACTCGGGGAGGCAATCAGCCCCAGCATTTT. This codes for CASARTRGGNQPQHF. The chain joins TRBV27 to TRBJ1-5; D call uncertain. CDR1 MNHEY and CDR2 SMNVEV come from the germline V gene (reference sequence). Between the trimmed V and J ends, which lost 8 bases and 2 bases, there was a span of 16 bases. The CDR3 has 15 amino acids.

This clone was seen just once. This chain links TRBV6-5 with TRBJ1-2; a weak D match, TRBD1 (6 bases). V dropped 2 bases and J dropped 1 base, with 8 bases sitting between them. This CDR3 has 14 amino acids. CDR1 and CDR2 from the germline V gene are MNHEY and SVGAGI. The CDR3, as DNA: TGTGCCAGCAGTTACCTGGACAGTAACTATGGCTACACCTTC. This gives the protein CASSYLDSNYGYTF.

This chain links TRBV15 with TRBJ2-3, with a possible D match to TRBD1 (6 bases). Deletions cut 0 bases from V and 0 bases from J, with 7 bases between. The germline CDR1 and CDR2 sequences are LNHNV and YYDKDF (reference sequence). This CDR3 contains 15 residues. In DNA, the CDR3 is TGTGCCACCAGCAGAGATGGACAGAGCACAGATACGCAGTATTTT. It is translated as CATSRDGQSTDTQYF.

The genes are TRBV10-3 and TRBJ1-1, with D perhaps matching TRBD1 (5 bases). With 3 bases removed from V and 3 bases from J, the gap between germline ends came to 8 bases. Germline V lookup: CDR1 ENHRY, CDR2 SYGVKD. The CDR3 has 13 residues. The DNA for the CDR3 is TGTGCCATCAGTGATAGGGGTTACACTGAAGCTTTCTTT. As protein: CAISDRGYTEAFF.

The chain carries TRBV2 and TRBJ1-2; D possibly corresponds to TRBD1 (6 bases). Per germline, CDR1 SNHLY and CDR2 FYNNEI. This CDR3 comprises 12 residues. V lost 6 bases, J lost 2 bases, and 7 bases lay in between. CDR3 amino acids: CASRDSNYGYTF. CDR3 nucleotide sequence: TGTGCCAGCAGGGACAGCAACTATGGCTACACCTTC.

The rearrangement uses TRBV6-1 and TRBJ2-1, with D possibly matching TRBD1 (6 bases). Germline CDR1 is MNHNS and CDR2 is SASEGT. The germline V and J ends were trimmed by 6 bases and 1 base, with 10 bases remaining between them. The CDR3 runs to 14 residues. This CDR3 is CASSTQGSYNEQFF. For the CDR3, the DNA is TGTGCCAGCAGCACACAGGGTTCCTACAATGAGCAGTTCTTC.

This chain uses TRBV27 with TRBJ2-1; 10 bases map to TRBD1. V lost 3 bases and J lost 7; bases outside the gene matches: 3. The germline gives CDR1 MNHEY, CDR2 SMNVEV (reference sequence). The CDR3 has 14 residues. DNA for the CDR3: TGTGCCAGCAGTTTGGGACAGGGGTTAAATGAGCAGTTCTTC. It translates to CASSLGQGLNEQFF.

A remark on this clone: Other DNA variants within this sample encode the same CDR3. The CDR3 DNA reads TGTGCCAGCAGCTTTACTAGCGGGCCCTACAATGAGCAGTTCTTC. Protein product: CASSFTSGPYNEQFF. The chain uses TRBV7-2 and TRBJ2-1; 9 bases map to TRBD2. Looked up from germline, CDR1 is SGHTA and CDR2 is FQGNSA. The CDR3 runs 15 residues. The V and J ends lost 3 bases and 2 bases, in that order; junction bases with no gene match: 2. Full variable domain (missing parts from reference TRBV7-2 and TRBJ2-1): GAGVSQSPSNKVTEKGKDVELRCDPISGHTALYWYRQSLGQGLEFLIYFQGNSAPDKSGLPSDRFSAERTGGSVSTLTIQRTQQEDSAVYLCASSFTSGPYNEQFFGPGTRLTVL.

In DNA form, the CDR3 reads TGTGCCAGCAGCCGCGGGACAGCCTTTAATGAAAAACTGTTTTTT. It codes for CASSRGTAFNEKLFF. The rearrangement joins TRBV7-6 to TRBJ1-4; 7 bases are shared with TRBD1. The germline CDR1 and CDR2 sequences are SGHVS and FNYEAQ. CDR3 size: 15 residues. With 5 bases clipped from V and 4 bases from J, the junction kept 7 bases outside the gene matches.

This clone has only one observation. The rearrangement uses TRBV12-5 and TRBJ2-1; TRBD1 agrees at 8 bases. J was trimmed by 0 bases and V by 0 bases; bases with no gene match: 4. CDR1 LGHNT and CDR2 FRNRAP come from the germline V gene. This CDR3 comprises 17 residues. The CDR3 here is CASGLVLGQVSYNEQFF. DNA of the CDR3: TGTGCTAGTGGTTTGGTACTGGGACAGGTCTCCTACAATGAGCAGTTCTTC.

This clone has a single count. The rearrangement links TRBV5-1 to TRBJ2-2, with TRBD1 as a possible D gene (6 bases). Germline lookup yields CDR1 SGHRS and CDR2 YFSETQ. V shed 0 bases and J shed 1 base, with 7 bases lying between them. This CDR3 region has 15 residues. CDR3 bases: TGCGCCAGCAGCTTGGCGACAGGGAACACCGGGGAGCTGTTTTTT. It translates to CASSLATGNTGELFF.

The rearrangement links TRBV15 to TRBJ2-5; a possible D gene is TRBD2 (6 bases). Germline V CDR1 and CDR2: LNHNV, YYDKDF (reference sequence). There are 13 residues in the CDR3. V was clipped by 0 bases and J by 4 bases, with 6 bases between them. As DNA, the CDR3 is TGTGCCACCAGCAGAGAGCGGGGAGAGACCCAGTACTTC. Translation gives CATSRERGETQYF.

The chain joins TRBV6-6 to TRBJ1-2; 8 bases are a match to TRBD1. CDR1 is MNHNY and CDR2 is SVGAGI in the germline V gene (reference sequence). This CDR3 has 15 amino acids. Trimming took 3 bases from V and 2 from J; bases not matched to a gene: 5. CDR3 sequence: CASSYEGQANYGYTF. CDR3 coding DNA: TGTGCCAGCAGTTATGAGGGACAGGCAAACTATGGCTACACCTTC.

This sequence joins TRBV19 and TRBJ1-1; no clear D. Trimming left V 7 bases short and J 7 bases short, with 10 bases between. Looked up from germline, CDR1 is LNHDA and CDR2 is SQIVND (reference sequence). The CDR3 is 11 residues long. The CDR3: CASMAGVEAFF. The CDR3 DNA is TGTGCCAGTATGGCGGGAGTTGAAGCTTTCTTT.

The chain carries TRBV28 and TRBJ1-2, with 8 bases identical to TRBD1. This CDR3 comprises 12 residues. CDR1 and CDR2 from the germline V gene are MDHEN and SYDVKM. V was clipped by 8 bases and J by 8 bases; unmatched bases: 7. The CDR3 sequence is CASEGDRRGYTF. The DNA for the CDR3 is TGTGCCAGCGAAGGGGACAGGCGCGGCTACACCTTC.

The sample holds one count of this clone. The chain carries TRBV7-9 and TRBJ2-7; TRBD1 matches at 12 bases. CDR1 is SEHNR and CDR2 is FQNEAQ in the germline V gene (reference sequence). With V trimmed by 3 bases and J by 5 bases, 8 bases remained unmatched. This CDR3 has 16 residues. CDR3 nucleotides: TGTGCCAGCAGCTTGTTGTCCGGGACAGGGGGCCACGAGCAGTACTTC. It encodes CASSLLSGTGGHEQYF.

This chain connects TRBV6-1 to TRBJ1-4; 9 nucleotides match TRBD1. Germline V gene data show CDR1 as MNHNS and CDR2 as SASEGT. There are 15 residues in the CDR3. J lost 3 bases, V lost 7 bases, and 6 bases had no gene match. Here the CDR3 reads CASKGQGMPNEKLFF. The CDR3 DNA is TGTGCCAGCAAAGGACAGGGGATGCCTAATGAAAAACTGTTTTTT.

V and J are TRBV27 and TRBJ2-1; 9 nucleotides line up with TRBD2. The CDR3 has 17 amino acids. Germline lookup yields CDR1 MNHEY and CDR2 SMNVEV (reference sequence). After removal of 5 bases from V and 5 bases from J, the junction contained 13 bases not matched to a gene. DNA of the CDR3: TGTGCCAGCAGTCTCCTGGGTAGCGGGAGTAAGGACAATGAGCAGTTCTTC. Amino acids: CASSLLGSGSKDNEQFF.

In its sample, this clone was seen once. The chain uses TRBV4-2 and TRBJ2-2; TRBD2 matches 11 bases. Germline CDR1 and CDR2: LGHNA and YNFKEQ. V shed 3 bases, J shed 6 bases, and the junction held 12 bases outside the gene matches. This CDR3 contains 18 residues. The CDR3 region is CASSQTPGGSGGAGELFF. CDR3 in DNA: TGTGCCAGCAGCCAGACCCCAGGCGGTAGCGGGGGGGCCGGGGAGCTGTTTTTT.